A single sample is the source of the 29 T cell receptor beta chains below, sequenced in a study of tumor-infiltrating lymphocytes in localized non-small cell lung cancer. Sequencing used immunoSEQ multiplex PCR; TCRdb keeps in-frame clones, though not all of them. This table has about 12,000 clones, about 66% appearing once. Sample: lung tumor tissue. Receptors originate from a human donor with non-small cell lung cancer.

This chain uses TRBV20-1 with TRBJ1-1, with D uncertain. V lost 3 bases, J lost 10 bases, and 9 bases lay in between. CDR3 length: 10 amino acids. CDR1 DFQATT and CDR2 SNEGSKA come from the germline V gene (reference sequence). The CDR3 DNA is TGCAGTGCTAGTTGGGTAGCAGCTTTCTTT. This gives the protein CSASWVAAFF.

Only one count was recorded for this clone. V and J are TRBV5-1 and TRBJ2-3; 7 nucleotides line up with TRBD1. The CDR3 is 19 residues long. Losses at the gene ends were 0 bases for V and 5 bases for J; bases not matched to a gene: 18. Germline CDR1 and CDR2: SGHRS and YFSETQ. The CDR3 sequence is CASSLGYRGSTRVGDTQYF. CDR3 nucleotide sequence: TGCGCCAGCAGCTTGGGGTACAGGGGAAGCACACGGGTAGGAGATACGCAGTATTTT.

The CDR3 sequence is CASRDGTSSHTIYF. CDR3 in DNA: TGTGCCAGCAGAGATGGGACATCTAGCCACACCATATATTTT. The chain carries TRBV6-1 and TRBJ1-3, with D possibly being TRBD1 (6 bases). The CDR3 loop spans 14 amino acids. Trimming removed 6 bases at V and 8 bases at J, with 17 bases between. CDR1 and CDR2 (germline): MNHNS, SASEGT.

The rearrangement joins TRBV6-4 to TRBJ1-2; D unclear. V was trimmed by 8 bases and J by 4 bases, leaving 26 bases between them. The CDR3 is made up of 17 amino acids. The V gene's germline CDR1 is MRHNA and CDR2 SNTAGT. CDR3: CASLIPFPPSIAYGYTF. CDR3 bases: TGTGCCAGCCTTATTCCCTTCCCGCCCAGTATCGCCTATGGCTACACCTTC.

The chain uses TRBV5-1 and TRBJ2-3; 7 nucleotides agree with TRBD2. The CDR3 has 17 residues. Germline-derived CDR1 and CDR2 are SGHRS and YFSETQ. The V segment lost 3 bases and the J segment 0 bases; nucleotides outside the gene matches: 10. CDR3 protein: CASSSLGRTVSTDTQYF. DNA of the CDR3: TGCGCCAGCAGCTCCCTCGGGAGGACGGTTAGCACAGATACGCAGTATTTT.

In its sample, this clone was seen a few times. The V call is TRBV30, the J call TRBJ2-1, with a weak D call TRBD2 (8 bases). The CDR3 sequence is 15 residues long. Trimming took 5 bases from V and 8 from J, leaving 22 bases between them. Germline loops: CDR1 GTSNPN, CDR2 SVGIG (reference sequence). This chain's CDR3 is CAWADHSGTAYEQFF. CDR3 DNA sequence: TGTGCCTGGGCGGATCATAGCGGGACAGCGTATGAGCAGTTCTTC.

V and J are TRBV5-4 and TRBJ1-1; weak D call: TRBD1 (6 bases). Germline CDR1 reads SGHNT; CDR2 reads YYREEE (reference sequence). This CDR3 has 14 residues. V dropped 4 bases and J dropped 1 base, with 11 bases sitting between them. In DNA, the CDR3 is TGTGCCAGCAGCCATGACAGGACGAACACTGAAGCTTTCTTT. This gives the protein CASSHDRTNTEAFF. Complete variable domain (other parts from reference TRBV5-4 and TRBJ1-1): ETGVTQSPTHLIKTRGQQVTLRCSSQSGHNTVSWYQQALGQGPQFIFQYYREEENGRGNFPPRFSGLQFPNYSSELNVNALELDDSALYLCASSHDRTNTEAFFGQGTRLTVV.

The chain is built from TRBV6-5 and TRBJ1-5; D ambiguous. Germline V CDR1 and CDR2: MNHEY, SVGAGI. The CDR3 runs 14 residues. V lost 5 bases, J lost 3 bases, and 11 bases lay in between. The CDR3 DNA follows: TGTGCCAGCAGTGTCACAGCGAACAATCAGCCCCAGCATTTT. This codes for CASSVTANNQPQHF.

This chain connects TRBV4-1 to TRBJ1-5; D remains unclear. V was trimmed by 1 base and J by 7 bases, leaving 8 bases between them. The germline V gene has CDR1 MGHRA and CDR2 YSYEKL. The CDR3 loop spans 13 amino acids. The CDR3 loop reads CASSQVYPQPQHF. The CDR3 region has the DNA TGCGCCAGCAGCCAAGTCTACCCCCAGCCCCAGCATTTT.

The CDR3 reads CASSPRQENTEAFF. CDR3 in DNA: TGTGCCAGCAGCCCACGACAGGAGAACACTGAAGCTTTCTTT. The chain uses TRBV7-8 and TRBJ1-1, with a tentative D call TRBD1 (6 bases). The CDR3 has 14 amino acids. Germline V CDR1 and CDR2: SGHVS, FQNEAQ. V was shortened by 5 bases and J by 1 base, with 11 bases between the two germline ends.

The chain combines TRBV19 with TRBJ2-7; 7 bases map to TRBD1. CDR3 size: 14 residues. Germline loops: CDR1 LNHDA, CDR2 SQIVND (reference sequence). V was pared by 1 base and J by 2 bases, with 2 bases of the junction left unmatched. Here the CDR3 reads CASSIADRPYEQYF. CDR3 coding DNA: TGTGCCAGTAGTATAGCGGACAGGCCCTACGAGCAGTACTTC.

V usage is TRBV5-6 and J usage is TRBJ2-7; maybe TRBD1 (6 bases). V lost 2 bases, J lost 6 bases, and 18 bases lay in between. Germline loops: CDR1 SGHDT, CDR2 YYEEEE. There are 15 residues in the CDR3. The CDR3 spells CASSFSGQLGSEQYF. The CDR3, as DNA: TGTGCCAGCAGCTTCTCCGGACAGTTAGGGTCCGAGCAGTACTTC.

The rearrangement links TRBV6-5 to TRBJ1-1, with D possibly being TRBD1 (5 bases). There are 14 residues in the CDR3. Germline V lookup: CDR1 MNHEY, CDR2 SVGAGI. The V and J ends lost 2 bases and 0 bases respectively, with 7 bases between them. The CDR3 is CASSYGGMNTEAFF. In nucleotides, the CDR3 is TGTGCCAGCAGTTACGGGGGGATGAACACTGAAGCTTTCTTT.

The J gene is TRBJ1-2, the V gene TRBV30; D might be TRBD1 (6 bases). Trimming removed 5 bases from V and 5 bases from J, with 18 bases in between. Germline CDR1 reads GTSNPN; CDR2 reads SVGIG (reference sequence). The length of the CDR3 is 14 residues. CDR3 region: CAWSPGTLIYGYTF. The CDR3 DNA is TGTGCCTGGTCACCCGGGACACTAATATATGGCTACACCTTC.

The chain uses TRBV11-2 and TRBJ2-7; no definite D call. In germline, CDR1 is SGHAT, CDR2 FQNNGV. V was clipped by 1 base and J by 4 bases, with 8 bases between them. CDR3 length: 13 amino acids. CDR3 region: CASSLVHAYEQYF. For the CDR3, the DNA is TGTGCCAGCAGCTTAGTGCATGCATACGAGCAGTACTTC.

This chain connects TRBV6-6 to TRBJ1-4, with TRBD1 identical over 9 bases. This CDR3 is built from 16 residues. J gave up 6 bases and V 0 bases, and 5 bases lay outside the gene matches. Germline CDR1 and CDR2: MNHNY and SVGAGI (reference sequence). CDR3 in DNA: TGTGCCAGCAGTTACTCCGGGACAGGGATCGATGAAAAACTGTTTTTT. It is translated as CASSYSGTGIDEKLFF.

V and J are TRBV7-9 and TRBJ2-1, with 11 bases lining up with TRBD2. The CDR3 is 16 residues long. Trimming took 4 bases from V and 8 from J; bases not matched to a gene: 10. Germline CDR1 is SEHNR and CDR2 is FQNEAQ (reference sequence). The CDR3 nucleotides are TGTGCCAGCAGCTCCGATACTAGCGGGAGAGTCCATGAGCAGTTCTTC. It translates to CASSSDTSGRVHEQFF. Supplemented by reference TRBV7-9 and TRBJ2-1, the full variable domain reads DTGVSQNPRHKITKRGQNVTFRCDPISEHNRLYWYRQTLGQGPEFLTYFQNEAQLEKSRLLSDRFSAERPKGSFSTLEIQRTEQGDSAMYLCASSSDTSGRVHEQFFGPGTRLTVL.

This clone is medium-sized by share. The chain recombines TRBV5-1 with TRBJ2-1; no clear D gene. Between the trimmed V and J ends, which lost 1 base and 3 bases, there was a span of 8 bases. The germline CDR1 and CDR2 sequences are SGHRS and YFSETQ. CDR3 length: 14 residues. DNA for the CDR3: TGCGCCAGCAGCTTGCAACTATACTACAATGAGCAGTTCTTC. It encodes CASSLQLYYNEQFF. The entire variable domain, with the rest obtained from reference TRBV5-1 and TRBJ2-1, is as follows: KAGVTQTPRYLIKTRGQQVTLSCSPISGHRSVSWYQQTPGQGLQFLFEYFSETQRNKGNFPGRFSGRQFSNSRSEMNVSTLELGDSALYLCASSLQLYYNEQFFGPGTRLTVL.

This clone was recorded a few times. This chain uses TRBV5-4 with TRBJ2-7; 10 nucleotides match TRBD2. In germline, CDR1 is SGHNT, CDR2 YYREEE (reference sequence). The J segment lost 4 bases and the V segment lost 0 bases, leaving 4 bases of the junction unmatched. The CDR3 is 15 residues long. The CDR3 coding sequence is TGTGCCAGCAGCTTGGGGACTAGCGGAACTTACGAGCAGTACTTC. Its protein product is CASSLGTSGTYEQYF.

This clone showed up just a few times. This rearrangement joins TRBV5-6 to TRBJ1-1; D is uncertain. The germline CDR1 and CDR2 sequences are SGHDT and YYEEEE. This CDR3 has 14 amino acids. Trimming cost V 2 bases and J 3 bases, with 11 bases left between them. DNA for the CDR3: TGTGCCAGCAGCTTAGAGGCGAGGGACACTGAAGCTTTCTTT. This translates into CASSLEARDTEAFF.

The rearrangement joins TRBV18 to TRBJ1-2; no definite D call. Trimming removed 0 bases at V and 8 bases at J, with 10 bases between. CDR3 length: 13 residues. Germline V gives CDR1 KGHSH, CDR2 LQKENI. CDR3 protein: CASSPPGMLGYTF. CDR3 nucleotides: TGTGCCAGCTCACCACCAGGGATGCTCGGCTACACCTTC.

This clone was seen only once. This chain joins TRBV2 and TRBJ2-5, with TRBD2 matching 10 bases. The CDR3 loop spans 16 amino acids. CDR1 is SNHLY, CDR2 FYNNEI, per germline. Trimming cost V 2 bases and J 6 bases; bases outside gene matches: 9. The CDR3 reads CASSERSSGGTKTQYF. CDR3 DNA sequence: TGTGCCAGCAGTGAAAGGTCTAGCGGGGGAACGAAGACCCAGTACTTC.

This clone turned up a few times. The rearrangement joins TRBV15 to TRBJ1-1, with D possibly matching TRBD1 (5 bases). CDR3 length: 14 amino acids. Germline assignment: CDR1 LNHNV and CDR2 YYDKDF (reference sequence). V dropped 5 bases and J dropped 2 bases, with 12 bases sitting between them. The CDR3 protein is CATSSRVGNTEAFF. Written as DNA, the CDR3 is TGTGCCACCAGCTCCAGGGTGGGAAACACTGAAGCTTTCTTT.

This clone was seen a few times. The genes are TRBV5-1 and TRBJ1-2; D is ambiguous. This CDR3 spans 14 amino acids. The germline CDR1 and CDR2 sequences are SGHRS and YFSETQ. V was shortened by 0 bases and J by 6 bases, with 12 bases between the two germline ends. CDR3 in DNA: TGCGCCAGCAGCTTGGGAGCCTCCTATGATGGCTACACCTTC. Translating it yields CASSLGASYDGYTF. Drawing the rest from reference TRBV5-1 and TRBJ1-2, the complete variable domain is KAGVTQTPRYLIKTRGQQVTLSCSPISGHRSVSWYQQTPGQGLQFLFEYFSETQRNKGNFPGRFSGRQFSNSRSEMNVSTLELGDSALYLCASSLGASYDGYTFGSGTRLTVV.

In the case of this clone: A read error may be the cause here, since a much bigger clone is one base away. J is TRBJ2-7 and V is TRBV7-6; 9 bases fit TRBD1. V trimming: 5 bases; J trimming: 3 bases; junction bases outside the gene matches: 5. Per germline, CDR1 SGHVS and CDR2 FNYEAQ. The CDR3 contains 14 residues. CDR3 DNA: TGTGCCAGCAGCCCCGGGACAGGGCTCTACGAGCAGTACTTC. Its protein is CASSPGTGLYEQYF.

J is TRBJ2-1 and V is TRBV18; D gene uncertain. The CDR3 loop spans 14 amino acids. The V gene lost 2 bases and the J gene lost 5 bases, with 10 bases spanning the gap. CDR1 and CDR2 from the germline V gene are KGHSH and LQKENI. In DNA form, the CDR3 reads TGTGCCAGCTCACCAGAGATCTCTCACAATGAGCAGTTCTTC. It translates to CASSPEISHNEQFF.

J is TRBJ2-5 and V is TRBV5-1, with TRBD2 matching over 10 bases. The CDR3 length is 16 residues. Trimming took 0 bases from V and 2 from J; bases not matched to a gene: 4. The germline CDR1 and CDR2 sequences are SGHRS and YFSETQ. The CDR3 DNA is TGCGCCAGCAGCTTGGCCAGGGGACTAGCGCAAGAGACCCAGTACTTC. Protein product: CASSLARGLAQETQYF.

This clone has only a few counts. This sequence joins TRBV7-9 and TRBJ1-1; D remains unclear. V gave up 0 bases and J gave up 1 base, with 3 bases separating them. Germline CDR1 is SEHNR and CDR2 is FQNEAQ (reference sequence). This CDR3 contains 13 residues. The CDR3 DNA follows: TGTGCCAGCAGCTTAGCGGGGAACACTGAAGCTTTCTTT. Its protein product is CASSLAGNTEAFF.

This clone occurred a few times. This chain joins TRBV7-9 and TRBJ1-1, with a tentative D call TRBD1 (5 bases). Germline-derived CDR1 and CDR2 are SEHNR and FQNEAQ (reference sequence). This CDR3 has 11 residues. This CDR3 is CYSGRNTEAFF. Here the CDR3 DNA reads TGTTATTCGGGGCGGAACACTGAAGCTTTCTTT.